These 8 T cell receptor beta chains originate from one sample sequenced in a study of shared clonotypes between healthy human individuals (TCRdb year 2020). The library was built by means of the immunoSEQ multiplex PCR assay. Imported from immuneACCESS, the table was reduced by TCRdb to in-frame sequences with V and J called. These copies leave out some clones; in studies compared against another copy, an unresolved V gene accounts for under half, and the cause of the remainder is not known. The sample table lists around 2.1 million clones, almost 96% of them with a count of one. Less than 0.15% of the sample lies in the top ten. The sequencing input was naive CD4+ T cells sorted from blood. This sample's cell subset or site label indicates: CD45RA+ positively selected. The receptors come from a man between 18 and 29 years old in good health.

The V call is TRBV11-2, the J call TRBJ1-1, with D hard to call. Germline V lookup: CDR1 SGHAT, CDR2 FQNNGV. CDR3 size: 14 residues. With 0 bases removed from V and 11 bases from J, the gap between germline ends came to 16 bases. The CDR3 bases are TGTGCCAGCAGCTTAGAATTTTCCGGCAGGCGGGCTTTCTTT. It codes for CASSLEFSGRRAFF.

The chain combines TRBV18 with TRBJ2-5; D may be TRBD1 (5 bases). The CDR3 is made up of 15 amino acids. V lost 6 bases and J lost 0, with 14 bases in between. Looked up from germline, CDR1 is KGHSH and CDR2 is LQKENI. The CDR3: CASSWGRDYQETQYF. The CDR3 region has the DNA TGTGCCAGCTCCTGGGGCAGGGATTACCAAGAGACCCAGTACTTC. The whole variable domain, remainder taken from reference TRBV18 and TRBJ2-5, is NAGVMQNPRHLVRRRGQEARLRCSPMKGHSHVYWYRQLPEEGLKFMVYLQKENIIDESGMPKERFSAEFPKEGPSILRIQQVVRGDSAAYFCASSWGRDYQETQYFGPGTRLLVL.

This CDR3 is CASSYAGGGSSYEQYF. The CDR3 DNA reads TGTGCCAGCAGTTACGCCGGGGGGGGAAGCTCCTACGAGCAGTACTTC. The chain recombines TRBV6-5 with TRBJ2-7; 8 bases map to TRBD2. The CDR3 runs 16 residues. V dropped 2 bases and J dropped 0; count of bases not matched to a gene: 6. Germline assignment: CDR1 MNHEY and CDR2 SVGAGI.

CDR3 region: CASSKGRDNEKLFF. DNA of the CDR3: TGTGCCAGCAGCAAAGGCAGGGATAATGAAAAACTGTTTTTT. V gene TRBV21-1 combines with J gene TRBJ1-4; the DNA was not used to check the table's D call, TRBD1. TRBV21-1 constitutes a pseudogene. The CDR3 extends over 14 amino acids.

This chain links TRBV5-1 with TRBJ2-2, with 7 bases that match TRBD1. The length of the CDR3 is 15 residues. Germline assignment: CDR1 SGHRS and CDR2 YFSETQ. V was clipped by 5 bases and J by 0 bases; unmatched bases: 4. CDR3 DNA: TGCGCCAGCAGAGCCGGGACAGCGAACACCGGGGAGCTGTTTTTT. Translation gives CASRAGTANTGELFF. Full variable domain (missing parts from reference TRBV5-1 and TRBJ2-2): KAGVTQTPRYLIKTRGQQVTLSCSPISGHRSVSWYQQTPGQGLQFLFEYFSETQRNKGNFPGRFSGRQFSNSRSEMNVSTLELGDSALYLCASRAGTANTGELFFGEGSRLTVL.

This clone was observed once. The rearrangement joins TRBV7-2 to TRBJ2-5; D is possibly TRBD2 (6 bases). This CDR3 comprises 13 residues. Deletions cut 5 bases from V and 2 bases from J, with 9 bases between. From germline, CDR1 is SGHTA and CDR2 FQGNSA. CDR3 sequence reads: CASSPGVQETQYF. CDR3 coding DNA: TGTGCCAGCAGCCCGGGGGTTCAAGAGACCCAGTACTTC.

In the case of this clone: Other DNA sequences in this sample translate to the same CDR3. This sequence joins TRBV18 and TRBJ1-1; 7 bases are a match to TRBD1. The CDR3 is made up of 13 amino acids. Trimming at V came to 4 bases and at J to 2 bases, leaving 1 base not matched to a gene. Germline CDR1 and CDR2: KGHSH and LQKENI. The CDR3 DNA follows: TGTGCCAGCTCACGACAGGGAAACACTGAAGCTTTCTTT. Translating it yields CASSRQGNTEAFF.

The chain carries TRBV6-6 and TRBJ1-2; the D gene is possibly TRBD1 (6 bases). Looked up from germline, CDR1 is MNHNY and CDR2 is SVGAGI (reference sequence). V gave up 6 bases and J gave up 4 bases, with 12 bases separating them. The CDR3 totals 13 residues. The DNA of the CDR3 is TGTGCCAGCAGGGAAACAGGGTCCTATGGCTACACCTTC. This encodes CASRETGSYGYTF.